This T cell receptor (beta chain) stems from a study of cytomegalovirus exposure and HLA in healthy donors. Amplification used 60 Vbeta primers and 13 Jbeta primers. The repertoire was sequenced with immunoSEQ multiplex PCR; TCRdb's copy has only in-frame clones and lacks some. The sample gives under 150,000 clones, 60% to 85% of which show up once; almost 7% is in the top ten. Germline V gives CDR1 LNHDA, CDR2 SQIVND (reference sequence). This CDR3 region has 13 residues. With 5 bases removed from V and 6 bases from J, the gap between germline ends came to 13 bases. The chain couples TRBV19 to TRBJ1-1; tentatively, D is TRBD1 (6 bases). This TCR was sampled from a man in his forties in good health and CMV-seropositive. Sequenced sample: PBMCs. In DNA form, the CDR3 reads TGTGCCAGTAGTCCAGGGGCCCCCGCTGAAGCTTTCTTT. Translation: CASSPGAPAEAFF.